The clone carrying this TCR beta chain was seen a few times. What it binds is unknown. The data derive from a study of blood T cells in healthy people across ages. Points from the study as a whole: The study could not conclusively compare naive and antigen-experienced cells, given its unsorted PBMCs.

A second about 6 to 12 cycle PCR used barcoded and J-beta primers. Researchers report that a template-switch adaptor with 12 random nucleotides tagged each cDNA molecule. Each CDR3 protein gets one entry after TCRdb re-called the 5' RACE reads with MiXCR. The sample records about 720,000 distinct CDR3 sequences, 22% being singletons. V lost 0 bases and J 6 bases, leaving 14 bases between the germline ends. The CDR3 extends over 16 amino acids. Germline V gene sequence: CDR1 KGHSH, CDR2 LQKENI. V gene TRBV18 combines with J gene TRBJ1-4; unclear D gene. This TCR was recovered from a man in his 70s in good health. Specimen: blood. The chain's CDR3 is CASSPPVPGVDEKLFF. CDR3 nucleotides: TGTGCCAGCTCACCACCGGTGCCCGGGGTGGATGAAAAACTGTTTTTT.